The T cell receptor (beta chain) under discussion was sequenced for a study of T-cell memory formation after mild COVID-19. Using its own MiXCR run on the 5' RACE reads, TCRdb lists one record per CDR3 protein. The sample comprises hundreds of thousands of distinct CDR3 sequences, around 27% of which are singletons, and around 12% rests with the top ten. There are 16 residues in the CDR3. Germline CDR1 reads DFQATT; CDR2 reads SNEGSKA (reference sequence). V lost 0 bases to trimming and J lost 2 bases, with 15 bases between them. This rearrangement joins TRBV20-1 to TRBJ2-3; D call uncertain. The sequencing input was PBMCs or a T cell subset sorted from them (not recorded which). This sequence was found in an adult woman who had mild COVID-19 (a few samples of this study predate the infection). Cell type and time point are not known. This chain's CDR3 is CSARDWLGRNTDTQYF. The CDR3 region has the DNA TGCAGTGCTAGAGATTGGTTAGGCAGAAACACAGATACGCAGTATTTT.